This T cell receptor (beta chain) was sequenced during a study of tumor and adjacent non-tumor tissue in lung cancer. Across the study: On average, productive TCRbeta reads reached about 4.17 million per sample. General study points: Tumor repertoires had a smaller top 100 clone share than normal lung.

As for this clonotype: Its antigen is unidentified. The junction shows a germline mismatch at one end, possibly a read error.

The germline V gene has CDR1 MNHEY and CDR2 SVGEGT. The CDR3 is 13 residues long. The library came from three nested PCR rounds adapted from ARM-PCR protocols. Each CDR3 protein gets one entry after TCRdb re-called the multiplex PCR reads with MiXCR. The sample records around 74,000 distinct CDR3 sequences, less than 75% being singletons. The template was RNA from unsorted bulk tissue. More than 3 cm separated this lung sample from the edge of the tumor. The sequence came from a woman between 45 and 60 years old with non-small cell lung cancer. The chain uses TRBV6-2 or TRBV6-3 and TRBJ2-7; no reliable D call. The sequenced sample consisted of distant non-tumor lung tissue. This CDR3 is CASSYGNRYERYF. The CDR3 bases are TGTGCCAGCAGTTACGGCAATCGGTACGAGCGGTACTTC.